This entry features one T cell receptor beta chain sequence. The antigen remains undetermined. Germline and junction disagree at one end, which may indicate a read error. In the PCR, 60 Vbeta and 13 Jbeta primers were used. Here immunoSEQ multiplex PCR was the method, and the copy in TCRdb shows in-frame clones only, minus some. The sample includes about 150,000 clones, 77% of them seen just once. These data come from a study of cytomegalovirus exposure and HLA in healthy donors. General study results and limits: The listing of roughly 160 TCR beta chains classed them as cytomegalovirus-associated.

CDR1 is SEHNR and CDR2 is FQNEAQ in the germline V gene (reference sequence). The CDR3 totals 13 residues. The chain is built from TRBV7-9 and TRBJ1-2; D call uncertain. The sequenced sample consisted of PBMCs. The receptor comes from a male donor in good health and CMV-seronegative. The CDR3 sequence: CSSSSEINYGYTF. The DNA for the CDR3 is TGTTCCAGCAGCTCTGAGATTAACTATGGCTACACCTTC. Variable domain in full (rest from reference TRBV7-9 and TRBJ1-2): DTGVSQNPRHKITKRGQNVTFRCDPISEHNRLYWYRQTLGQGPEFLTYFQNEAQLEKSRLLSDRFSAERPKGSFSTLEIQRTEQGDSAMYLCSSSSEINYGYTFGSGTRLTVV.